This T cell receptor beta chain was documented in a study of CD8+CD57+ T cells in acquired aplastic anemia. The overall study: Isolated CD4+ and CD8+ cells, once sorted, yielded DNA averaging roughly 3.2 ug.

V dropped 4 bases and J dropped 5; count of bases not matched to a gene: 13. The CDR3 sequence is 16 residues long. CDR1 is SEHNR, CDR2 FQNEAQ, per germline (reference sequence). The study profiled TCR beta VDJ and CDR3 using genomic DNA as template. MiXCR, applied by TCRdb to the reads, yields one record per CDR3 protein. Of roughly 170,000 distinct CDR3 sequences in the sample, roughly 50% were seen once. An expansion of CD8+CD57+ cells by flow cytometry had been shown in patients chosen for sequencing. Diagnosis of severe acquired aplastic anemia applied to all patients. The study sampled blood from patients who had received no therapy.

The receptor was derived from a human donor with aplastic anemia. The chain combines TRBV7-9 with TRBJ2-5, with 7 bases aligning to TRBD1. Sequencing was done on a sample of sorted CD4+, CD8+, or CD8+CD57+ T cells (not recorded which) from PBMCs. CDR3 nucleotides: TGTGCCAGCAGCTCCCAAGGGGGCGCGCAAGTGGAGACCCAGTACTTC. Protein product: CASSSQGGAQVETQYF.